This is a list of T cell receptor beta chains from one sample in a study of response to subunit inactivated influenza vaccine. MiXCR was run by TCRdb on the RT-PCR reads, yielding one entry per CDR3 protein. The data hold about 160,000 distinct CDR3 sequences, with roughly a tenth observed a single time. The sequencing used non-naive T cells sorted from PBMCs, collected 35 to 45 days after vaccination. The receptors originated from a man aged 50 to 59 who received an inactivated influenza vaccine. Each CDR3 is given with its conserved first and last residue. A D gene is named only where the DNA matches it firmly. Clone size is shown for a subset of rows, as once, few, many or a class of expanded clone.

cdr3_aa: CASSVDGGRADTQYF
cdr3_nt: TGTGCCAGCAGCGTAGATGGCGGGAGGGCAGATACGCAGTATTTT
clone_size: few
j_call: TRBJ2-3
d_call: TRBD2
v_call: TRBV9

cdr3_aa: CASSGGTDSYNEQFF
cdr3_nt: TGCGCCAGCAGCGGCGGGACAGACTCCTACAATGAGCAGTTCTTC
clone_size: many
j_call: TRBJ2-1
d_call: -
v_call: TRBV5-1

cdr3_aa: CASSSSGSDWYEQFF
cdr3_nt: TGTGCCAGCAGCTCTAGCGGGAGCGATTGGTATGAGCAGTTCTTC
clone_size: few
j_call: TRBJ2-1
d_call: TRBD2
v_call: TRBV5-6

cdr3_aa: CASSFPGQETQYF
cdr3_nt: TGTGCCAGCAGCTTCCCTGGACAAGAGACCCAGTACTTC
clone_size: many
j_call: TRBJ2-5
d_call: -
v_call: TRBV7-2

cdr3_aa: CASSLAHDTQYF
cdr3_nt: TGTGCCAGCAGCTTAGCTCACGATACGCAGTATTTT
clone_size: many
j_call: TRBJ2-3
d_call: -
v_call: TRBV7-9

cdr3_aa: CASSPSVGIQFF
cdr3_nt: TGTGCCAGCAGCCCAAGCGTCGGTATCCAGTTCTTC
clone_size: few
j_call: TRBJ2-1
d_call: -
v_call: TRBV14

cdr3_aa: CSASSGNEQFF
cdr3_nt: TGCAGTGCTAGCTCGGGCAATGAGCAGTTCTTC
clone_size: many
j_call: TRBJ2-1
d_call: -
v_call: TRBV20-1

cdr3_aa: CSAHARDRGFYEQYF
cdr3_nt: TGCAGTGCTCATGCCAGGGACAGGGGGTTCTACGAGCAGTACTTC
clone_size: -
j_call: TRBJ2-7
d_call: TRBD1
v_call: TRBV20-1

cdr3_aa: CATSRGVSTDTQYF
cdr3_nt: TGTGCCACCAGCAGAGGGGTTAGCACAGATACGCAGTATTTT
clone_size: -
j_call: TRBJ2-3
d_call: -
v_call: TRBV15

cdr3_aa: CASKGRGILYTEAFF
cdr3_nt: TGCGCCAGCAAAGGGAGAGGTATTTTGTACACTGAAGCTTTCTTT
clone_size: -
j_call: TRBJ1-1
d_call: -
v_call: TRBV10-1

cdr3_aa: CASSERSDSRQYF
cdr3_nt: TGCGCCAGCAGTGAGAGGTCGGACAGTCGGCAGTATTTT
clone_size: -
j_call: TRBJ2-3
d_call: -
v_call: TRBV10-2

cdr3_aa: CASTQSASGLYEQYF
cdr3_nt: TGTGCCAGCACTCAGTCGGCTAGCGGCCTTTACGAGCAGTACTTC
clone_size: -
j_call: TRBJ2-7
d_call: TRBD2
v_call: TRBV6-1

cdr3_aa: CASSQGALTGAKNIQYF
cdr3_nt: TGCGCCAGCAGCCAAGGCGCCTTGACAGGGGCCAAAAACATTCAGTACTTC
clone_size: few
j_call: TRBJ2-4
d_call: TRBD1
v_call: TRBV4-1

cdr3_aa: CASSEQGAWETQYF
cdr3_nt: TGTGCCAGCAGTGAACAGGGGGCCTGGGAGACCCAGTACTTC
clone_size: -
j_call: TRBJ2-5
d_call: TRBD1
v_call: TRBV2

cdr3_aa: CASSKGPGNEQFF
cdr3_nt: TGTGCCAGCAGCAAAGGGCCGGGGAATGAGCAGTTCTTC
clone_size: many
j_call: TRBJ2-1
d_call: -
v_call: TRBV21-1

cdr3_aa: CSVCLAGRSTDTQYF
cdr3_nt: TGCAGCGTCTGTCTAGCCGGGAGGAGCACAGATACGCAGTATTTT
clone_size: -
j_call: TRBJ2-3
d_call: TRBD2
v_call: TRBV29-1

cdr3_aa: CASSVSDWESSYNEQFF
cdr3_nt: TGTGCCAGCAGCGTTTCTGACTGGGAAAGCTCCTACAATGAGCAGTTCTTC
clone_size: few
j_call: TRBJ2-1
d_call: -
v_call: TRBV9

cdr3_aa: CASSFNRGLGLEQYF
cdr3_nt: TGTGCCAGCAGCTTCAACCGTGGACTAGGTCTCGAGCAGTACTTC
clone_size: -
j_call: TRBJ2-7
d_call: TRBD2
v_call: TRBV12-3/TRBV12-4

cdr3_aa: CSARGTGAPNEKLFF
cdr3_nt: TGCAGTGCTAGAGGGACAGGGGCCCCTAATGAAAAACTGTTTTTT
clone_size: few
j_call: TRBJ1-4
d_call: TRBD1
v_call: TRBV20-1

cdr3_aa: CSARQGLEKLFF
cdr3_nt: TGCAGTGCTAGACAGGGCCTTGAAAAACTGTTTTTT
clone_size: -
j_call: TRBJ1-4
d_call: -
v_call: TRBV20-1

cdr3_aa: CAGSVNWDSSQPQHF
cdr3_nt: TGTGCCGGCAGCGTAAATTGGGACAGCTCTCAGCCCCAGCATTTT
clone_size: few
j_call: TRBJ1-5
d_call: TRBD1
v_call: TRBV6-1

cdr3_aa: CASSLRAGLDTQYF
cdr3_nt: TGTGCCAGCAGCTTAAGGGCAGGTTTAGATACGCAGTATTTT
clone_size: few
j_call: TRBJ2-3
d_call: -
v_call: TRBV7-8

cdr3_aa: CASSPQTYNEQFF
cdr3_nt: TGTGCCAGCTCACCTCAGACCTACAATGAGCAGTTCTTC
clone_size: many
j_call: TRBJ2-1
d_call: -
v_call: TRBV18

cdr3_aa: CASRYRVSTGELFF
cdr3_nt: TGTGCCAGCAGGTACAGGGTGAGCACCGGGGAGCTGTTTTTT
clone_size: -
j_call: TRBJ2-2
d_call: -
v_call: TRBV2

cdr3_aa: CASSQDPGQKSSYEQYF
cdr3_nt: TGCGCCAGCAGCCAAGATCCCGGCCAGAAAAGCTCCTACGAGCAGTACTTC
clone_size: many
j_call: TRBJ2-7
d_call: -
v_call: TRBV4-1

cdr3_aa: CASSYGTDNRPQHF
cdr3_nt: TGTGCCAGCTCATATGGGACAGACAACCGGCCCCAGCATTTT
clone_size: few
j_call: TRBJ1-5
d_call: TRBD1
v_call: TRBV18

cdr3_aa: CVSNSNTGELFF
cdr3_nt: TGTGTCAGCAACAGTAACACCGGGGAGCTGTTTTTT
clone_size: -
j_call: TRBJ2-2
d_call: -
v_call: TRBV6-1

cdr3_aa: CASSLLGRDEIPNEQFF
cdr3_nt: TGTGCCAGCAGTTTACTCGGCAGGGATGAAATCCCAAATGAGCAGTTCTTC
clone_size: many
j_call: TRBJ2-1
d_call: -
v_call: TRBV27

cdr3_aa: CASSSRMSSGSSQFF
cdr3_nt: TGTGCCAGTTCGTCCAGGATGTCTAGCGGGAGTTCGCAGTTCTTC
clone_size: few
j_call: TRBJ2-1
d_call: TRBD2
v_call: TRBV19

cdr3_aa: CASSASTGVYGYTF
cdr3_nt: TGTGCCAGTAGTGCCTCGACAGGGGTCTATGGCTACACCTTC
clone_size: few
j_call: TRBJ1-2
d_call: TRBD1
v_call: TRBV19

cdr3_aa: CSARGGDDTEAFF
cdr3_nt: TGCAGTGCTAGAGGCGGGGATGACACTGAAGCTTTCTTT
clone_size: -
j_call: TRBJ1-1
d_call: -
v_call: TRBV20-1

cdr3_aa: CASSLIKGAQQFF
cdr3_nt: TGTGCCAGCAGCCTCATCAAGGGGGCCCAGCAGTTCTTC
clone_size: -
j_call: TRBJ2-1
d_call: TRBD1
v_call: TRBV11-3

cdr3_aa: CSARELRTGGGQPQHF
cdr3_nt: TGCAGTGCTAGAGAACTCCGAACAGGGGGCGGACAGCCCCAGCATTTT
clone_size: -
j_call: TRBJ1-5
d_call: TRBD1
v_call: TRBV20-1

cdr3_aa: CASSVQGDTGYTF
cdr3_nt: TGTGCCAGCAGTGTCCAGGGTGATACTGGCTACACCTTC
clone_size: many
j_call: TRBJ1-2
d_call: -
v_call: TRBV2

cdr3_aa: CASSLQGAGTGELFF
cdr3_nt: TGCGCCAGCAGCCTACAGGGGGCAGGCACCGGGGAGCTGTTTTTT
clone_size: many
j_call: TRBJ2-2
d_call: TRBD1
v_call: TRBV5-1

cdr3_aa: CASSDASQKGYTF
cdr3_nt: TGTGCCAGCTCAGACGCGTCTCAAAAGGGCTACACCTTC
clone_size: -
j_call: TRBJ1-2
d_call: -
v_call: TRBV18

cdr3_aa: CASSFRPSGKQETQYF
cdr3_nt: TGCGCCAGCAGCTTCAGGCCTAGCGGTAAACAAGAGACCCAGTACTTC
clone_size: many
j_call: TRBJ2-5
d_call: TRBD2
v_call: TRBV5-1

cdr3_aa: CASSILFTPLAKNIQYF
cdr3_nt: TGTGCCAGTAGTATCCTCTTTACACCCCTAGCCAAAAACATTCAGTACTTC
clone_size: -
j_call: TRBJ2-4
d_call: -
v_call: TRBV19

cdr3_aa: CSAPRHENQETQYF
cdr3_nt: TGCAGTGCCCCGAGGCACGAGAACCAAGAGACCCAATACTTC
clone_size: -
j_call: TRBJ2-5
d_call: -
v_call: TRBV20-1

cdr3_aa: CSATGTSNTGELFF
cdr3_nt: TGCAGTGCAACCGGGACTTCCAACACCGGGGAGCTGTTTTTT
clone_size: few
j_call: TRBJ2-2
d_call: -
v_call: TRBV20-1

cdr3_aa: CASSQTGTVNEKLFF
cdr3_nt: TGTGCCAGCAGCCAGACCGGGACAGTTAATGAAAAACTGTTTTTT
clone_size: -
j_call: TRBJ1-4
d_call: TRBD1
v_call: TRBV3-1

cdr3_aa: CASRGGANTGELFF
cdr3_nt: TGTGCCAGCAGAGGGGGCGCGAACACCGGGGAGCTGTTTTTT
clone_size: few
j_call: TRBJ2-2
d_call: TRBD1
v_call: TRBV12-3/TRBV12-4

cdr3_aa: CASRRDRGLNTEAFF
cdr3_nt: TGTGCCAGCAGGCGGGACAGGGGGCTGAACACTGAAGCTTTCTTT
clone_size: few
j_call: TRBJ1-1
d_call: TRBD1
v_call: TRBV2

cdr3_aa: CASRPGETQRNTGELFF
cdr3_nt: TGTGCCAGCAGACCGGGTGAGACACAAAGAAACACCGGGGAGCTGTTTTTT
clone_size: few
j_call: TRBJ2-2
d_call: -
v_call: TRBV12-3/TRBV12-4

cdr3_aa: CASSQVSGNYGYTF
cdr3_nt: TGTGCCAGCAGCCAAGTCTCCGGAAACTATGGCTACACCTTC
clone_size: -
j_call: TRBJ1-2
d_call: -
v_call: TRBV4-2

cdr3_aa: CASSPFLAPPQYF
cdr3_nt: TGTGCCAGCAGTCCCTTCCTGGCCCCCCCCCAGTACTTC
clone_size: -
j_call: TRBJ2-5
d_call: -
v_call: TRBV12-3/TRBV12-4

cdr3_aa: CASSFDRGEQYF
cdr3_nt: TGCGCCAGCAGCTTCGACAGGGGAGAGCAGTACTTC
clone_size: few
j_call: TRBJ2-7
d_call: TRBD1
v_call: TRBV5-1

cdr3_aa: CASSYSQGWTDTQYF
cdr3_nt: TGTGCCAGCAGTTACTCCCAGGGCTGGACAGATACGCAGTATTTT
clone_size: -
j_call: TRBJ2-3
d_call: -
v_call: TRBV6-5

cdr3_aa: CSARFGPIVEGPQHF
cdr3_nt: TGCAGTGCTAGATTCGGACCGATAGTCGAGGGGCCCCAGCATTTT
clone_size: -
j_call: TRBJ1-5
d_call: -
v_call: TRBV20-1

cdr3_aa: CASSLDLWANYGYTF
cdr3_nt: TGTGCCAGCAGCTTGGACCTATGGGCTAACTATGGCTACACCTTC
clone_size: -
j_call: TRBJ1-2
d_call: -
v_call: TRBV5-5

cdr3_aa: CASSYAGNTQYF
cdr3_nt: TGTGCCAGCAGTTACGCCGGGAATACGCAGTATTTT
clone_size: many
j_call: TRBJ2-3
d_call: -
v_call: TRBV6-6

cdr3_aa: CSARAGLAGGNEQFF
cdr3_nt: TGCAGTGCTAGAGCTGGACTAGCGGGAGGGAATGAGCAGTTCTTC
clone_size: -
j_call: TRBJ2-1
d_call: TRBD2
v_call: TRBV20-1

cdr3_aa: CASSGWDRNNSPLHF
cdr3_nt: TGTGCCAGCAGTGGGTGGGACAGAAATAATTCACCCCTCCACTTT
clone_size: many
j_call: TRBJ1-6
d_call: TRBD1
v_call: TRBV25-1